This TCR beta chain was recorded in a study of T cells expressing NK-cell markers. TCRdb re-called the 5' RACE reads and gives one entry per CDR3 protein, without DNA. The sample yields over 150,000 distinct CDR3 sequences, of which the top ten take up 20%. This CDR3 comprises 14 residues. Sequenced: blood T cells: a sorted CD56 or NKG2C T cell subset, CD4+ or CD8+ T cells, or bulk PBMC T cells (not recorded which). The TCR was taken from a man aged 18-75 years in good health. V is TRBV12-3 or TRBV12-4 and J is TRBJ2-2; the D call from TCRdb, TRBD2, cannot be confirmed without DNA. The CDR3 reads CASSLLAHTGELFF.